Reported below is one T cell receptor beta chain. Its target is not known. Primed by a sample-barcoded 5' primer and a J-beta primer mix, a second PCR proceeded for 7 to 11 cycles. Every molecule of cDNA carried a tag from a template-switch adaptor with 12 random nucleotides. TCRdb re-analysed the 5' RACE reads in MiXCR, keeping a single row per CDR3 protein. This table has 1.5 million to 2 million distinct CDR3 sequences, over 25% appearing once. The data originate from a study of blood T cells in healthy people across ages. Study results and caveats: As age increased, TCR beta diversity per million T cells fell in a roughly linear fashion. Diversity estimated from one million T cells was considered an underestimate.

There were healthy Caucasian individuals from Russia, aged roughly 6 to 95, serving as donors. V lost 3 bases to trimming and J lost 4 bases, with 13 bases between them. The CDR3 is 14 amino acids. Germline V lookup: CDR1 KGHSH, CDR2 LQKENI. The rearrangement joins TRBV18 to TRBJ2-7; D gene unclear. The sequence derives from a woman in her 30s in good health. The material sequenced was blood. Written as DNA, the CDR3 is TGTGCCAGCTCACCTTCCCGCGGCTTATACGAGCAGTACTTC. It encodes CASSPSRGLYEQYF. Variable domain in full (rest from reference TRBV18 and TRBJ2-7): NAGVMQNPRHLVRRRGQEARLRCSPMKGHSHVYWYRQLPEEGLKFMVYLQKENIIDESGMPKERFSAEFPKEGPSILRIQQVVRGDSAAYFCASSPSRGLYEQYFGPGTRLTVT.